This entry concerns a single T cell receptor beta chain. The antigen it binds to is not known. No base quality information exists; no much larger clone differs at one position. Cut back by 4 bases and 5 bases, the V and J ends lie 10 bases apart. The CDR3 starts with the cysteine, ends with the phenylalanine, and has 13 residues. Only the CDR3 part of the read is kept: 39 bases, read in frame from the first base. CDR1 and CDR2, looked up from the germline V gene, are SGHRS and YFSETQ. The method was the immunoSEQ multiplex PCR assay. In the source study's methods: To diagnose cytomegalovirus status from the catalog of TCR beta chain sequences, a statistical classification framework was built. TCRdb re-hosts the immuneACCESS table, in-frame sequences only. Its copies lack some clones; in the studies checked, an unresolved V gene accounts for under half of them, and the cause for the rest is not known. Clone size and the V and J calls come from that table; the DNA yielded D and trimming. This sample has about 200,000 clones in its table, and roughly 81% of those were observed once. The biggest ten clones account for 1% to 1.5% of the sample.

The donors were included in the validation cohort of some 120 subjects, a group kept apart from the roughly 670-subject first cohort. The entry originates in a study of cytomegalovirus exposure and HLA in healthy donors (dated by TCRdb to 2015 to 2018). In the study overall: According to a later analysis, one platform produced both the roughly 130 validation repertoires and the 670 or so repertoires of the first cohort. The aim of the study was to test whether cataloging public T cell receptors could identify signatures of past pathogen exposure. Along with the roughly 670-subject first cohort, a separate validation cohort of approximately 110 different subjects was used. High-throughput TCR immunosequencing, statistical association of individual TCRs with disease status, and machine learning were combined to predict cytomegalovirus infection status.

The study at large found these results: It was suggested by the authors that the approach could potentially be generalized to other disease states and immunological phenotypes. All 120 or so repertoires were used to score co-occurrence in the validation cohort in a later analysis, because that analysis had no HLA typing for the cohort. Of the cluster scores, 85% to 95% were above 0 in a later analysis, which found that TCRs clustered in the first cohort also tended to co-occur in the approximately 110 validation repertoires. In vitro tests confirmed that a few of the cytomegalovirus-associated TCR beta chains recognize cytomegalovirus antigens. In both the original and validation cohorts, the classifier was reported to diagnose cytomegalovirus status with high specificity and sensitivity. Most TCR sequences were observed very rarely across donors, whereas some public TCRs were present in many individuals. In the study, 150 to 200 TCR beta chains were listed as associated with cytomegalovirus.

This sequence originates from a woman under 40 in good health and CMV-seronegative. The chain is encoded by TRBV5-1 joined to TRBJ2-1; the D gene is not confidently resolved. The sample taken for sequencing was PBMCs. The DNA reads as follows: TGCGCCAGCAGCGTCGGAGCAGACAATGAGCAGTTCTTC. This codes for CASSVGADNEQFF.